The 27 T cell receptor beta chains below come from one sample, sequenced in a study of blood T cells in healthy people across ages. Primed by a sample-barcoded 5' primer and a J-beta primer mix, a second PCR proceeded for 7 to 11 cycles. TCRdb fed the 5' RACE reads into MiXCR, producing one record per CDR3 protein. The table shows about 1.7 million distinct CDR3 sequences, with roughly 27% occurring only once. Input material: blood. The receptor set was obtained from a young woman in good health.

This clonotype was detected a few times. The chain employs TRBV11-2 and TRBJ1-4, with 7 bases aligning to TRBD1. V dropped 7 bases and J dropped 5; count of bases not matched to a gene: 7. The CDR3 is 14 residues long. Germline loops: CDR1 SGHAT, CDR2 FQNNGV. The CDR3 reads CASTRQTGNEKLFF. The CDR3 region has the DNA TGTGCCAGCACCCGCCAGACAGGGAATGAAAAACTGTTTTTT.

The J gene is TRBJ2-7, the V gene TRBV20-1; the match to TRBD1 covers 7 bases. The CDR3 totals 12 residues. Germline CDR1 and CDR2: DFQATT and SNEGSKA (reference sequence). The V gene end was trimmed by 5 bases and the J gene end by 6 bases; junction bases not matched to a gene: 7. CDR3 bases: TGCAGTGCTCCTCACCGGGACAGCGAGCAGTACTTC. Amino acids: CSAPHRDSEQYF.

This clonotype appeared a few times. The rearrangement uses TRBV4-1 and TRBJ1-1, with 8 bases lining up with TRBD1. This CDR3 spans 18 amino acids. Per the germline V gene, CDR1 is MGHRA and CDR2 is YSYEKL. The V gene end was trimmed by 3 bases and the J gene end by 1 base; junction bases not matched to a gene: 13. The CDR3 loop reads CASSHHPDREGTNTEAFF. In DNA, the CDR3 is TGCGCCAGCAGCCACCACCCGGACAGGGAAGGGACGAACACTGAAGCTTTCTTT.

This clonotype was recorded many times. The junction and the germline gene differ at one end; a read error may be behind it. The chain is built from TRBV5-1 and TRBJ1-2; 7 bases agree with TRBD1. Germline V gives CDR1 SGHRS, CDR2 YFSETQ. This CDR3 has 13 amino acids. Here the CDR3 reads CASSPGGGYGYTF. CDR3 DNA sequence: TGTGCCAGCAGTCCAGGGGGTGGCTATGGCTACACCTTC.

This clonotype was counted between two and nine times. V usage is TRBV7-2 and J usage is TRBJ1-4; maybe TRBD1 (5 bases). Germline lookup yields CDR1 SGHTA and CDR2 FQGNSA. This CDR3 contains 15 residues. Trimming pared 4 bases from V and 4 bases from J, leaving 13 bases between. The CDR3 DNA reads as TGTGCCAGCAGCTCCCCGACAGATCTTAATGAAAAACTGTTTTTT. It yields the protein CASSSPTDLNEKLFF.

Remarks on this clonotype: The junction departs from germline at one end; a sequencing error may be responsible. The chain joins TRBV2 to TRBJ2-6; 7 nucleotides match TRBD1. CDR3 length: 17 amino acids. Germline V gene lookup returns CDR1 SNHLY and CDR2 FYNNEI. The chain's CDR3 is CASKQWATGSGANALTF. In nucleotides, the CDR3 is TGTGCCAGCAAGCAGTGGGCGACAGGGTCTGGGGCCAACGCCCTGACTTTC. The full variable domain, completed using reference TRBV2 and TRBJ2-6, is EPEVTQTPSHQVTQMGQEVILRCVPISNHLYFYWYRQILGQKVEFLVSFYNNEISEKSEIFDDQFSVERPDGSNFTLKIRSTKLEDSAMYFCASKQWATGSGANALTFGAGSRLTVL.

The gene calls are TRBV20-1 and TRBJ1-1, with D perhaps matching TRBD1 (6 bases). Germline V gene lookup returns CDR1 DFQATT and CDR2 SNEGSKA (reference sequence). There are 17 residues in the CDR3. The V end was cut by 0 bases, the J end by 4 bases, with 21 bases between. For the CDR3, the DNA is TGCAGTGCTAGAGATGCTAACAGGGCCTCATTAAGCACTGAAGCTTTCTTT. This translates into CSARDANRASLSTEAFF.

The V call is TRBV12-5, the J call TRBJ1-2; 10 bases fit TRBD1. V lost 4 bases and J lost 8; bases outside the gene matches: 7. Germline V gene data show CDR1 as LGHNT and CDR2 as FRNRAP. CDR3 length equals 14 residues. The CDR3: CASGWDRGEGGYTF. Written as DNA, the CDR3 is TGTGCTAGTGGTTGGGACAGGGGAGAAGGGGGCTACACCTTC.

J is TRBJ2-1 and V is TRBV6-5, with D perhaps matching TRBD2 (6 bases). CDR1 MNHEY and CDR2 SVGAGI come from the germline V gene. This CDR3 is 15 amino acids long. Trimming removed 6 bases from V and 6 bases from J, with 18 bases in between. The CDR3 DNA sequence: TGTGCCAGCAGCCTTAATGGCGCGGGAATCAATGAGCAGTTCTTC. Protein product: CASSLNGAGINEQFF.

This clonotype was seen more than once but under ten times. This chain connects TRBV7-9 to TRBJ2-5; D remains unclear. CDR3 length: 13 amino acids. Germline CDR1 reads SEHNR; CDR2 reads FQNEAQ (reference sequence). V lost 2 bases and J 11 bases, leaving 15 bases between the germline ends. CDR3 sequence: CASSLREYNEQYF. The CDR3 nucleotides are TGTGCCAGCAGCTTAAGAGAGTACAATGAGCAGTACTTC.

The V call is TRBV7-3, the J call TRBJ2-5, with TRBD2 matching over 7 bases. V lost 2 bases, J lost 1 base, and 4 bases stayed unmatched. Germline V gene data show CDR1 as SGHTA and CDR2 as FQGTGA. This CDR3 comprises 15 residues. CDR3 sequence reads: CASSLRGRGQETQYF. CDR3 nucleotides: TGTGCCAGCAGCTTACGAGGGAGGGGCCAAGAGACCCAGTACTTC.

The chain uses TRBV14 and TRBJ2-1, with D maybe TRBD2 (6 bases). CDR3 size: 15 residues. Looked up from germline, CDR1 is SGHDN and CDR2 is FVKESK. Trimming pared 4 bases from V and 9 bases from J, leaving 19 bases between. In DNA, the CDR3 is TGTGCCAGCAGCCCCCAAAGTACGGGAGTGGGTGAGCAGTTCTTC. Translation: CASSPQSTGVGEQFF. Supplemented by reference TRBV14 and TRBJ2-1, the full variable domain reads EAGVTQFPSHSVIEKGQTVTLRCDPISGHDNLYWYRRVMGKEIKFLLHFVKESKQDESGMPNNRFLAERTGGTYSTLKVQPAELEDSGVYFCASSPQSTGVGEQFFGPGTRLTVL.

Comment on this clonotype: The conserved final phenylalanine or tryptophan is absent from the CDR3, which likely points to a read error. The chain recombines TRBV7-3 with TRBJ2-1; 9 bases are a match to TRBD2. The germline CDR1 and CDR2 sequences are SGHTA and FQGTGA. The CDR3 has 13 residues. The trim removed 3 bases at V and 8 bases at J, leaving 2 bases unmatched. The DNA of the CDR3 is TGTGCCAGCAGCTTCCGACTAGCGGATGAGCAGTTCACC. Encoded protein: CASSFRLADEQFT.

This clonotype came up many times. The genes are TRBV4-1 and TRBJ2-7; maybe TRBD2 (5 bases). The length of the CDR3 is 16 residues. Germline V lookup: CDR1 MGHRA, CDR2 YSYEKL. Trimming stripped 4 bases from V and 0 bases from J, with 16 bases between. The DNA for the CDR3 is TGCGCCAGCAGCCCAGAAGCAGCGGTTAGCTCCTACGAGCAGTACTTC. Translation gives CASSPEAAVSSYEQYF.

This clonotype was observed a few times. This may stem from a read error, because a much larger clone lies one nucleotide away. The chain uses TRBV6-5 and TRBJ2-5; TRBD1 is a possible D gene (6 bases). CDR3 length: 14 residues. From germline, CDR1 is MNHEY and CDR2 SVGAGI. Trimming left V 8 bases short and J 5 bases short, with 18 bases between. The CDR3, as DNA: TGTGCCAGCGGTTTAGCAGGGGATTGGGAGACCCAGTACTTC. This sequence encodes CASGLAGDWETQYF.

This clonotype was recorded a few times. The V gene is TRBV3-1, the J gene TRBJ2-3; 9 nucleotides agree with TRBD1. With 3 bases clipped from V and 0 bases from J, the junction kept 7 bases outside the gene matches. This CDR3 region has 17 residues. CDR1 and CDR2 (germline): LGHDT, YNNKEL (reference sequence). The CDR3 coding sequence is TGTGCCAGCAGCCAGCAACCCGGACAGGGGAGCACAGATACGCAGTATTTT. Its protein is CASSQQPGQGSTDTQYF.

This clonotype was seen a few times. The V gene is TRBV28, the J gene TRBJ2-7; D unclear. The CDR3 spans 12 residues. V lost 8 bases to trimming and J lost 3 bases, with 11 bases between them. Germline V gene sequence: CDR1 MDHEN, CDR2 SYDVKM. The CDR3 coding sequence is TGTGCCAGCCTTAACTCCTACTACGAGCAGTACTTC. This gives the protein CASLNSYYEQYF.

This clonotype was observed a few times. The genes are TRBV7-2 and TRBJ1-2; TRBD1 agrees at 7 bases. V shed 4 bases and J 6 bases; nucleotides not matched to a gene: 14. The CDR3 is 16 amino acids. The germline CDR1 and CDR2 sequences are SGHTA and FQGNSA. The chain's CDR3 is CASSSGQPSRRNGYTF. In nucleotides, the CDR3 is TGTGCCAGCAGCTCGGGACAGCCCAGCCGGAGGAATGGCTACACCTTC.

This clonotype showed up just a few times. The V and J genes are TRBV11-2 and TRBJ2-6, with D possibly matching TRBD1 (6 bases). V was trimmed by 2 bases and J by 4 bases, leaving 12 bases between them. Germline loops: CDR1 SGHAT, CDR2 FQNNGV. The CDR3 consists of 16 residues. This CDR3 is CASSLLQGTGANVLTF. In DNA, the CDR3 is TGTGCCAGCAGCTTACTACAGGGTACCGGGGCCAACGTCCTGACTTTC.

A few counts support this clonotype. The gene calls are TRBV30 and TRBJ1-5; TRBD1 matches 8 bases. With 5 bases clipped from V and 5 bases from J, the junction kept 5 bases outside the gene matches. Germline CDR1 is GTSNPN and CDR2 is SVGIG (reference sequence). The CDR3 extends over 13 amino acids. The CDR3: CAWGRGQDQPQHF. In nucleotides, the CDR3 is TGTGCCTGGGGCAGGGGGCAGGATCAGCCCCAGCATTTT.

The chain uses TRBV5-1 and TRBJ2-3; D is tentatively TRBD1 or TRBD2 (6 bases each). The CDR3 spans 16 residues. Germline CDR1 and CDR2: SGHRS and YFSETQ. Trimming took 0 bases from V and 2 from J, leaving 13 bases between them. DNA for the CDR3: TGCGCCAGCAGCTTGGTTTCGGGGGCCCACACAGATACGCAGTATTTT. This gives the protein CASSLVSGAHTDTQYF.

V and J are TRBV6-1 and TRBJ1-1; weak D call: TRBD1 (5 bases). CDR3 size: 12 residues. CDR1 and CDR2 from the germline V gene are MNHNS and SASEGT. Trimming cost V 6 bases and J 5 bases, with 10 bases left between them. The CDR3, as DNA: TGTGCCAGCAGCGGGACTGTTACTGAAGCTTTCTTT. This encodes CASSGTVTEAFF.

The V gene is TRBV20-1, the J gene TRBJ2-3; the match to TRBD2 covers 10 bases. The trim removed 3 bases at V and 9 bases at J, leaving 15 bases unmatched. CDR1 is DFQATT and CDR2 is SNEGSKA in the germline V gene (reference sequence). There are 16 residues in the CDR3. Here the CDR3 DNA reads TGCAGTGCTAGGACCCTTGGTCTAGCGGGGGAGGGGACGCAGTATTTT. This gives the protein CSARTLGLAGEGTQYF.

This clonotype was seen a few times. The rearrangement joins TRBV2 to TRBJ2-3, with TRBD2 matching 8 bases. V lost 6 bases to trimming and J lost 3 bases; unmatched junction nucleotides: 11. The germline CDR1 and CDR2 sequences are SNHLY and FYNNEI. This CDR3 has 16 residues. CDR3 bases: TGTGCCAGCAGGAACCCGGCGGGGGGCGGAACAGATACGCAGTATTTT. This encodes CASRNPAGGGTDTQYF.

This clonotype showed up many times. The J gene is TRBJ2-7, the V gene TRBV29-1; 10 nucleotides agree with TRBD1. V gave up 3 bases and J gave up 6 bases; unmatched junction bases: 11. This CDR3 region has 15 residues. CDR1 and CDR2 (germline): SQVTM, ANQGSEA. The CDR3 spells CSVEFSGQGMREQYF. In DNA form, the CDR3 reads TGCAGCGTTGAGTTCTCGGGACAGGGGATGCGCGAGCAGTACTTC.

The chain recombines TRBV3-1 with TRBJ2-2, with 10 positions matching TRBD2. Germline V gene data show CDR1 as LGHDT and CDR2 as YNNKEL (reference sequence). This CDR3 has 18 amino acids. Trimming removed 0 bases from V and 5 bases from J; junction bases left unmatched: 9. CDR3 residues: CASSQESSGLARTGELFF. The CDR3 coding sequence is TGTGCCAGCAGCCAAGAAAGCTCGGGACTAGCGAGGACCGGGGAGCTGTTTTTT.

The gene calls are TRBV10-2 and TRBJ2-5; possibly TRBD2 for D (5 bases). Per the germline V gene, CDR1 is WSHSY and CDR2 is SAAADI. This CDR3 has 15 amino acids. V was clipped by 2 bases and J by 2 bases, with 12 bases between them. The CDR3 bases are TGCGCCAGCAGTGAGGAGACTACAATACAAGAGACCCAGTACTTC. It yields the protein CASSEETTIQETQYF.